These 28 T cell receptor beta chains originate from one sample sequenced in a study of CD8+ T cells in alopecia areata. RNA extraction was followed by reverse transcription into cDNA, which acted as the sequencing template. The method was immunoSEQ multiplex PCR; TCRdb's version includes in-frame clones alone and lacks a portion of them. This table has about 140,000 clones, 75% to 85% appearing once. Treatment: oral pan-JAK inhibitor, 5-10 mg twice daily. Source: CD8+ T cells sorted from blood, taken at week 4, from a patient treated with tofacitinib. The receptors derive from a human donor with alopecia areata.

This chain uses TRBV29-1 with TRBJ1-2; D is possibly TRBD1 (5 bases). Germline V gene data show CDR1 as SQVTM and CDR2 as ANQGSEA. Deletions cut 6 bases from V and 5 bases from J, with 16 bases between. This CDR3 is 13 amino acids long. In DNA form, the CDR3 reads TGCAGCGTCGTAACCGGGACGGATTATGGCTACACCTTC. Its translation is CSVVTGTDYGYTF.

In DNA form, the CDR3 reads TGTGCCAGCAGTTCTCTGGGGGGGCCCCATGAAAAACTGTTTTTT. Protein sequence: CASSSLGGPHEKLFF. The chain recombines TRBV27 with TRBJ1-4, with a weak D call TRBD1 (6 bases). The V and J ends lost 4 bases and 6 bases respectively, with 15 bases between them. The CDR3 runs 15 residues. Germline V CDR1 and CDR2: MNHEY, SMNVEV (reference sequence).

The chain carries TRBV5-6 and TRBJ2-7; D uncertain. Deletions cut 0 bases from V and 9 bases from J, with 13 bases between. Germline values: CDR1 SGHDT, CDR2 YYEEEE. This CDR3 has 13 amino acids. The CDR3 here is CASSLGTTFAQYF. CDR3 nucleotide sequence: TGTGCCAGCAGCTTGGGGACCACTTTTGCGCAGTACTTC.

V is TRBV14 and J is TRBJ2-7; the D is unclear. Trimming removed 5 bases from V and 5 bases from J, with 13 bases in between. Germline V gene lookup returns CDR1 SGHDN and CDR2 FVKESK. The CDR3 is 13 amino acids. CDR3 DNA sequence: TGTGCCAGCAGCGATACAGCAATCCACGAGCAGTACTTC. It is translated as CASSDTAIHEQYF.

In its sample, this clone was seen once. This chain links TRBV4-1 with TRBJ1-1; a weak D match, TRBD1 (6 bases). The CDR3 spans 14 residues. V was clipped by 7 bases and J by 7 bases, with 19 bases between them. The V gene's germline CDR1 is MGHRA and CDR2 YSYEKL. The CDR3 region is CASTRSDSEGEAFF. The CDR3 coding sequence is TGCGCCAGCACAAGATCGGACAGTGAGGGTGAAGCTTTCTTT.

As concerns this clone: Other DNA sequences of this sample code for an identical CDR3. The rearrangement links TRBV7-2 to TRBJ2-1; perhaps TRBD2 as D (6 bases). This CDR3 has 14 amino acids. From germline, CDR1 is SGHTA and CDR2 FQGNSA. The V end lost 1 base, the J end lost 5 bases, and 9 bases lay between the germline ends. CDR3 sequence reads: CASSLVGGDNEQFF. Here the CDR3 DNA reads TGTGCCAGCAGCTTAGTGGGGGGTGACAATGAGCAGTTCTTC.

This clone was detected a few times. V gene TRBV6-5 combines with J gene TRBJ2-5, with D possibly matching TRBD2 (5 bases). Trimming left V 4 bases short and J 1 base short, with 7 bases between. Germline values: CDR1 MNHEY, CDR2 SVGAGI. The CDR3 has 13 residues. This chain's CDR3 is CASSSGIQETQYF. Here the CDR3 DNA reads TGTGCCAGCAGTTCCGGGATCCAAGAGACCCAGTACTTC.

The chain links TRBV25-1 to TRBJ1-4, with D unresolved. Trimming removed 5 bases at V and 8 bases at J, with 9 bases between. Germline V gives CDR1 MGHDK, CDR2 SYGVNS. CDR3 length equals 12 residues. The CDR3 coding sequence is TGTGCCAGCAGTTTGTCAGGAGAAAAACTGTTTTTT. Residues: CASSLSGEKLFF.

The chain couples TRBV21-1 to TRBJ2-3. TRBV21-1 is termed a pseudogene. This CDR3 comprises 12 residues. Written as DNA, the CDR3 is TGTGCCAGCAGCGGGGGACCCAGATGGCAGTATTTT. This codes for CASSGGPRWQYF.

The chain couples TRBV6-1 to TRBJ2-7, with 10 nucleotides matching TRBD2. This CDR3 is built from 15 residues. In germline, CDR1 is MNHNS, CDR2 SASEGT. With V trimmed by 1 base and J by 2 bases, 2 bases remained unmatched. The CDR3 nucleotides are TGTGCCAGCAGTGAAGGAGCGGGGGGGACCTACGAGCAGTACTTC. The encoded protein is CASSEGAGGTYEQYF.

The CDR3, as DNA: TGTGCCAGTAGTATAACAGGGGTAGAGACCCAGTACTTC. Translated: CASSITGVETQYF. The chain has TRBV19 and TRBJ2-5, with 7 bases aligning to TRBD1. CDR1 is LNHDA and CDR2 is SQIVND in the germline V gene (reference sequence). This CDR3 spans 13 amino acids. V trimming: 2 bases; J trimming: 4 bases; junction bases outside the gene matches: 1.

The chain is built from TRBV6-5 and TRBJ2-7, with TRBD1 matching 9 bases. This CDR3 has 15 amino acids. Germline V gene data show CDR1 as MNHEY and CDR2 as SVGAGI. With 3 bases clipped from V and 5 bases from J, the junction kept 8 bases outside the gene matches. The CDR3 nucleotides read TGTGCCAGCAGTTATGCCGGGACAGGGCTCCACGAGCAGTACTTC. This encodes CASSYAGTGLHEQYF.

This clone has a handful of counts. The chain is built from TRBV7-2 and TRBJ2-1; 9 bases fit TRBD2. The junction had 8 bases not matched to a gene; V was cut back by 4 bases and J by 4 bases. The CDR3 consists of 16 residues. Germline assignment: CDR1 SGHTA and CDR2 FQGNSA. The CDR3: CASSSGAGGLYNEQFF. CDR3 nucleotide sequence: TGTGCCAGCAGCTCTGGAGCGGGGGGACTATACAATGAGCAGTTCTTC.

The chain is built from TRBV27 and TRBJ2-7, with 7 bases matching TRBD1. Germline CDR1 reads MNHEY; CDR2 reads SMNVEV (reference sequence). This CDR3 region has 12 residues. V dropped 7 bases and J dropped 6; count of bases not matched to a gene: 6. CDR3 sequence reads: CASKRGLAEQYF. CDR3 DNA: TGTGCCAGCAAAAGGGGGCTAGCCGAGCAGTACTTC.

The V call is TRBV14, the J call TRBJ2-7; 8 positions match TRBD1. The CDR3 loop spans 13 amino acids. Germline CDR1 reads SGHDN; CDR2 reads FVKESK. J lost 6 bases, V lost 1 base, and 2 bases had no gene match. This CDR3 is CASSQGTGPEQYF. In DNA form, the CDR3 reads TGTGCCAGCAGCCAAGGGACAGGGCCCGAGCAGTACTTC.

The chain has TRBV10-3 and TRBJ2-7; D is perhaps TRBD2 (5 bases). Germline lookup yields CDR1 ENHRY and CDR2 SYGVKD. The length of the CDR3 is 13 residues. V was cut by 10 bases and J by 7 bases, with 20 bases left in between. DNA of the CDR3: TGTGCCACCCAAGAAATCAACTCGGGAGAGCAGTACTTC. This codes for CATQEINSGEQYF.

CDR3 nucleotide sequence: TGTGCCAGCGGAGGGGGCCCCATCACAGATACGCAGTATTTT. Its translation: CASGGGPITDTQYF. The chain couples TRBV2 to TRBJ2-3; a weak D match, TRBD1 (7 bases). The CDR3 runs 14 residues. The germline V gene encodes CDR1 SNHLY and CDR2 FYNNEI. V was trimmed by 8 bases and J by 2 bases, leaving 14 bases between them.

By share, this clone ranks as medium-sized. In nucleotides, the CDR3 is TGTGCCAGTAGTGTAACACCCGGGTCCACAGATACGCAGTATTTT. Translation gives CASSVTPGSTDTQYF. This rearrangement joins TRBV19 to TRBJ2-3; D uncertain. Germline assignment: CDR1 LNHDA and CDR2 SQIVND (reference sequence). V gave up 5 bases and J gave up 2 bases, with 14 bases separating them. The length of the CDR3 is 15 residues.

The chain uses TRBV4-1 and TRBJ2-3, with 13 bases identical to TRBD2. Germline lookup yields CDR1 MGHRA and CDR2 YSYEKL. This CDR3 is built from 17 residues. The V segment lost 4 bases and the J segment 6 bases; nucleotides outside the gene matches: 10. The CDR3 DNA follows: TGCGCCAGCAGCCTAACGACTAGCGGGGGGCCGGGGGATACGCAGTATTTT. This sequence encodes CASSLTTSGGPGDTQYF.

This clone was observed a single time. V gene TRBV13 combines with J gene TRBJ2-2; tentative D call: TRBD2 (6 bases). Germline-derived CDR1 and CDR2 are PRHDT and FYEKMQ (reference sequence). Trimming pared 7 bases from V and 0 bases from J, leaving 9 bases between. The CDR3 sequence is 14 residues long. The CDR3 sequence: CASNRDSNTGELFF. Here the CDR3 DNA reads TGTGCCAGCAACCGGGACTCGAACACCGGGGAGCTGTTTTTT.

This clone was seen a few times. The J gene is TRBJ2-1, the V gene TRBV7-9; D not resolved. This CDR3 has 16 amino acids. The V gene lost 4 bases and the J gene lost 0 bases, with 13 bases spanning the gap. Germline CDR1 SEHNR, CDR2 FQNEAQ (reference sequence). Here the CDR3 DNA reads TGTGCCAGCAGCTCTACAAGCGCGAGCTCCTACAATGAGCAGTTCTTC. Amino acids: CASSSTSASSYNEQFF.

This chain uses TRBV27 with TRBJ1-1, with D unclear. CDR3 length: 12 residues. Germline CDR1 is MNHEY and CDR2 is SMNVEV (reference sequence). V lost 6 bases, J lost 10 bases, and 15 bases lay in between. The CDR3 loop is CASSSPPGAAFF. In DNA, the CDR3 is TGTGCCAGCAGCTCCCCCCCGGGCGCAGCTTTCTTT.

Of note for this clone: At one end, the junction sequence differs from germline, possibly due to a read error. This chain connects TRBV19 to TRBJ1-2; D unclear. The CDR3 sequence is 13 residues long. Germline V gene lookup returns CDR1 LNHDA and CDR2 SQIVND (reference sequence). For the CDR3, the DNA is TGTGCCAGTAGTCATAATTCTCCCTATGGCTACGCCTTC. This codes for CASSHNSPYGYAF.

The rearrangement uses TRBV29-1 and TRBJ2-3; unclear D gene. V lost 0 bases and J 14 bases, leaving 12 bases between the germline ends. Per germline, CDR1 SQVTM and CDR2 ANQGSEA. The CDR3 length is 11 residues. Written as DNA, the CDR3 is TGCAGCGTTGAAGATCTTCCCCACGGGTATTTT. Its protein is CSVEDLPHGYF.

CDR3 amino acids: CASTYGDRLGELFF. CDR3 DNA: TGCGCCAGCACCTACGGCGACAGGTTAGGGGAGCTGTTTTTT. This chain joins TRBV5-1 and TRBJ2-2; perhaps TRBD1 as D (6 bases). This CDR3 comprises 14 residues. The germline CDR1 and CDR2 sequences are SGHRS and YFSETQ. Between the trimmed V and J ends, which lost 6 bases and 8 bases, there was a span of 17 bases. Together with reference TRBV5-1 and TRBJ2-2, the CDR3 gives the full variable domain: KAGVTQTPRYLIKTRGQQVTLSCSPISGHRSVSWYQQTPGQGLQFLFEYFSETQRNKGNFPGRFSGRQFSNSRSEMNVSTLELGDSALYLCASTYGDRLGELFFGEGSRLTVL.

The chain uses TRBV7-6 and TRBJ1-1; D remains ambiguous. Trimming took off 0 bases at V and 3 bases at J, with 11 bases between the two ends. The germline V gene has CDR1 SGHVS and CDR2 FNYEAQ. The CDR3 consists of 15 residues. CDR3 loop: CASSLALGFYTEAFF. CDR3 DNA sequence: TGTGCCAGCAGCTTAGCGCTAGGGTTCTACACTGAAGCTTTCTTT.

This chain links TRBV7-2 with TRBJ2-1; the match to TRBD2 covers 7 bases. CDR1 and CDR2 from the germline V gene are SGHTA and FQGNSA. The CDR3 loop spans 15 amino acids. V dropped 5 bases and J dropped 2; count of bases not matched to a gene: 6. The CDR3: CASSARGDAYNEQFF. The CDR3 region has the DNA TGTGCCAGCAGCGCCCGGGGGGATGCCTACAATGAGCAGTTCTTC.

The rearrangement links TRBV5-1 to TRBJ1-1; possibly TRBD1 for D (6 bases). Germline lookup yields CDR1 SGHRS and CDR2 YFSETQ. This CDR3 is 14 amino acids long. V was pared by 4 bases and J by 3 bases, with 13 bases between. The CDR3 loop reads CASSAHRVDTEAFF. The CDR3 DNA sequence: TGCGCCAGCAGCGCCCACAGGGTGGACACTGAAGCTTTCTTT.